Presented here are 2 T cell receptor beta chains from one specimen sequenced in a study of T-cell memory formation after mild COVID-19. TCRdb re-called the 5' RACE reads with MiXCR, one entry per CDR3 protein. The repertoire has 150,000 to 200,000 distinct CDR3 sequences, around 13% of them found once; the top ten carry around 14%. The sample taken for sequencing was PBMCs or a T cell subset sorted from them (not recorded which). The origin of the receptors is an adult woman who had mild COVID-19 (a few samples of this study predate the infection). Cell type and time point are not known.

This clonotype has a count of ten or more. This chain joins TRBV29-1 and TRBJ2-3, with no clear D. Per germline, CDR1 SQVTM and CDR2 ANQGSEA. There are 13 residues in the CDR3. Between the trimmed V and J ends, which lost 6 bases and 2 bases, there was a span of 12 bases. The CDR3 nucleotides read TGCAGCGTGAGGCTGACGGACACAGATACGCAGTATTTT. This encodes CSVRLTDTDTQYF.

V usage is TRBV9 and J usage is TRBJ1-2; possible D gene TRBD1, 5 bases. V shed 4 bases and J shed 0 bases, with 16 bases lying between them. This CDR3 has 16 residues. From germline, CDR1 is SGDLS and CDR2 YYNGEE. CDR3 amino acids: CASSPSLGGTNYGYTF. The CDR3 nucleotides read TGTGCCAGCAGCCCCTCTCTTGGGGGGACTAACTATGGCTACACCTTC.